Reported below is one T cell receptor (beta chain). The antigen remains undetermined. This likely comes from a read error, as the CDR3 has no conserved phenylalanine or tryptophan at its end. The sample belongs to a study of cytomegalovirus exposure and HLA in healthy donors. Overall study results and limits: Several V segments, TRBV6-2 and TRBV6-3 among them, could not be told apart and were dropped.

Researchers ran the PCR with 60 Vbeta and 13 Jbeta primers. Authors' data handling: There were around 80 million unique TCR beta chains by a later count, and some 12 million of them were shared. TCRdb keeps only in-frame clones here, not all; method: immunoSEQ multiplex PCR. V and J calls plus clone size are reproduced from that table; the DNA served to infer D and trimming. The sample has 80,000 or so clones, 65% to 70% seen once. CDR3 length equals 14 residues. The V gene's germline CDR1 is MGHDK and CDR2 SYGVNS. V was pared by 1 base and J by 6 bases, with 12 bases between. V gene TRBV25-1 combines with J gene TRBJ1-2; no definite D call. The receptor comes from a woman in her forties or fifties in good health and CMV-seropositive. Sequenced material: PBMCs. The CDR3 sequence is CASSESLGRDGYTL. CDR3 nucleotides: TGTGCCAGCAGTGAATCTCTGGGGAGGGATGGCTACACCCTC.